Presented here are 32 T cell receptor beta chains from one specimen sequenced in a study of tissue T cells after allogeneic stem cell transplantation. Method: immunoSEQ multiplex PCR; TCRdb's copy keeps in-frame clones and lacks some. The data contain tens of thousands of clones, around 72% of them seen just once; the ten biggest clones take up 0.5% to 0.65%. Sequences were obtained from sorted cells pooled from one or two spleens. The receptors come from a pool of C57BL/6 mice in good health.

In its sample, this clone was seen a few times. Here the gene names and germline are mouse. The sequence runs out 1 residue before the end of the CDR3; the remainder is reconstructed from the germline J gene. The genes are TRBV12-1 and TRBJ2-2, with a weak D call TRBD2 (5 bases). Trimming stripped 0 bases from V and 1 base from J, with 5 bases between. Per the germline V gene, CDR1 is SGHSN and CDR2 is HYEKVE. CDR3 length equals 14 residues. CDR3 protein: CASSLLGNTGQLYF. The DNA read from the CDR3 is TGTGCCAGCTCTCTCCTGGGAAACACCGGGCAGCTCTAC. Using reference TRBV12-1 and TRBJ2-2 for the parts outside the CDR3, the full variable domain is DSGVVQSPRHIIKEKGGRSVLTCIPISGHSNVVWYQQTLGKELKFLIQHYEKVERDKGFLPSRFSVQQFDDYHSEMNMSALELEDSAMYFCASSLLGNTGQLYFGEGSKLTVL.

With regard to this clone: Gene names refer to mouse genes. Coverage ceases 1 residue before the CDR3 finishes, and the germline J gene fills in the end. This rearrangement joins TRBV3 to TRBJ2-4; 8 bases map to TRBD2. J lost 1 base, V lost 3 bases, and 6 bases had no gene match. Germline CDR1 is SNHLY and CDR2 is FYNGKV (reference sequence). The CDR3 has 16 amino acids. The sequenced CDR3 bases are TGTGCCAGCAGCTTTCTGGGGGGAGGGGGTCAAAACACCTTGTAC. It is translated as CASSFLGGGGQNTLY. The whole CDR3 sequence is CASSFLGGGGQNTLYF.

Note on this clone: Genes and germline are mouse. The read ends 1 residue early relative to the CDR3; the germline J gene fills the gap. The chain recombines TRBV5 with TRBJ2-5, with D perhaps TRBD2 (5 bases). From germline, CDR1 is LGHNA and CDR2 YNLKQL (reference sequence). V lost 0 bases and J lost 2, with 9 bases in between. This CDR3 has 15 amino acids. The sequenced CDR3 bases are TGTGCCAGCAGCCAAGATAGGTGGGGCCAAGACACCCAGTAC. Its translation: CASSQDRWGQDTQY. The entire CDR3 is CASSQDRWGQDTQYF.

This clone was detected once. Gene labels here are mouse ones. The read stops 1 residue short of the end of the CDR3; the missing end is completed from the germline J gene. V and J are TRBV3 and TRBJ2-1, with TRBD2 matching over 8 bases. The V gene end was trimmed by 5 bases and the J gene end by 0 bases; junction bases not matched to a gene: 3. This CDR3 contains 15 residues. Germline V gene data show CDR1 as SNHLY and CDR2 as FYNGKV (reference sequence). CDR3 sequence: CASSTTGVNYAEQFF. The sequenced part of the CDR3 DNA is TGTGCCAGCAGCACGACTGGGGTTAACTATGCTGAGCAGTTC. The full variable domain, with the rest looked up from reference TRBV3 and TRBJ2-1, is GPKVLQIPSHQIIDMGQMVTLNCDPVSNHLYFYWYKQILGQQMEFLVNFYNGKVMEKSKLFKDQFSVERPDGSYFTLKIQPTALEDSAVYFCASSTTGVNYAEQFFGPGTRLTVL.

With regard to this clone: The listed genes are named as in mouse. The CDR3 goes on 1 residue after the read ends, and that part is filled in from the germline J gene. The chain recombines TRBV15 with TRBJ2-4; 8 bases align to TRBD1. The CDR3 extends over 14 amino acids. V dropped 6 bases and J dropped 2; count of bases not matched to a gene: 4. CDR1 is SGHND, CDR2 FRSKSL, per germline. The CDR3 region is CASSLTGVQNTLYF. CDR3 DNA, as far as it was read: TGTGCCAGCAGCCTGACAGGGGTTCAAAACACCTTGTAC.

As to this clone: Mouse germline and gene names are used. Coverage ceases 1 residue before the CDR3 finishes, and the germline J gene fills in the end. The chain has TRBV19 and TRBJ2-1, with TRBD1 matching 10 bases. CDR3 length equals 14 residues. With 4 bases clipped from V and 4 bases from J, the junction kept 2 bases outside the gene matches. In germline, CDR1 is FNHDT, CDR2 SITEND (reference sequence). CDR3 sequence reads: CASSADRGYAEQFF. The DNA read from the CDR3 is TGTGCCAGCAGTGCGGACAGGGGGTATGCTGAGCAGTTC.

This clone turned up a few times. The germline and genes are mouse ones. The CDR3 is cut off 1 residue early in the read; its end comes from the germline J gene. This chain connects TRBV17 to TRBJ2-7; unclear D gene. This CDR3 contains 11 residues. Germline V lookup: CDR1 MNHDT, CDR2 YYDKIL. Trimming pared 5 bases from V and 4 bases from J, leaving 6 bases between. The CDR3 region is CASSDGYEQYF. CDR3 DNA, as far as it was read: TGTGCTAGCAGTGACGGATATGAACAGTAC.

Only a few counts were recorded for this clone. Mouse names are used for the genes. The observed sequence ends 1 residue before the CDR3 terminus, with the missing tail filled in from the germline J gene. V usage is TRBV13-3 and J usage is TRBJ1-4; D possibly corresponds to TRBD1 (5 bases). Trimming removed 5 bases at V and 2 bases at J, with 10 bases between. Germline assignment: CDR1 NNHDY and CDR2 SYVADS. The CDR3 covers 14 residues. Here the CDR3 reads CASSVGTSNERLFF. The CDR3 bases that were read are TGTGCCAGCAGCGTAGGGACGTCCAACGAAAGATTATTT.

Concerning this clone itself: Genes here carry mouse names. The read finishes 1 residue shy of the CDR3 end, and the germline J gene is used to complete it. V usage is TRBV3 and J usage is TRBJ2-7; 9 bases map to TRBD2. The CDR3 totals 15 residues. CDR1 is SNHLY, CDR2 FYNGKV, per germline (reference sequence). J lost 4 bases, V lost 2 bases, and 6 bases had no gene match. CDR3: CASSLPGGGPYEQYF. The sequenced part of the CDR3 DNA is TGTGCCAGCAGCTTACCTGGGGGGGGTCCTTATGAACAGTAC.

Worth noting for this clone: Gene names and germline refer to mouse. The CDR3 region is CASSFRNSGNTLYF. CDR3 DNA (partial): TGTGCCAGCAGCTTCAGAAATTCTGGAAATACGCTCTAT. The V gene is TRBV3, the J gene TRBJ1-3; no reliable D call. With the read ending 1 residue before the CDR3 end, the germline J gene is used to fill in that end. Deletions cut 3 bases from V and 0 bases from J, with 6 bases between. This CDR3 region has 14 residues. Germline V gene lookup returns CDR1 SNHLY and CDR2 FYNGKV (reference sequence).

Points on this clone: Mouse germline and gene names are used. The DNA read from the CDR3 is TGTGCCAGCGGTGATGCCCAGGGAGAAGTCTTC. As protein: CASGDAQGEVF. The whole CDR3 is CASGDAQGEVFF. The chain combines TRBV13-2 with TRBJ1-1, with D tentatively TRBD1 (5 bases). The CDR3 extends 1 residue past the end of the read, so its final part is completed from the germline J gene. In germline, CDR1 is NNHNN, CDR2 SYGAGS (reference sequence). The CDR3 runs to 12 residues. The germline V and J ends were trimmed by 0 bases and 7 bases, with 7 bases remaining between them.

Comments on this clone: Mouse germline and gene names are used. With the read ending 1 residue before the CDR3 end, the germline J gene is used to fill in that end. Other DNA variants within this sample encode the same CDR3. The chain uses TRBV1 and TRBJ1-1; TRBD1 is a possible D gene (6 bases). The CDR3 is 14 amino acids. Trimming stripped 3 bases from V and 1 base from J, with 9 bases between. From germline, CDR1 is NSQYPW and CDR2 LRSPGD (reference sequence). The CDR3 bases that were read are TGCACCTGCAGTGCTCGGGACAAAAACACAGAAGTCTTC. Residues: CTCSARDKNTEVF. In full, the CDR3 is CTCSARDKNTEVFF.

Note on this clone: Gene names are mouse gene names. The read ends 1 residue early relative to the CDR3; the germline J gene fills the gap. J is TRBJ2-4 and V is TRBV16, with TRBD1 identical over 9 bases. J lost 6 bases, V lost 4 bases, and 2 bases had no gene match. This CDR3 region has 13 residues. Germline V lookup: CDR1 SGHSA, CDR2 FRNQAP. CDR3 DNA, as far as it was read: TGTGCAAGCAGCTGGACAGGGGAGAACACCTTGTAC. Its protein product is CASSWTGENTLY. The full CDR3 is CASSWTGENTLYF. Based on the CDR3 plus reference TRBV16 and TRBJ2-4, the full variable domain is NAGVIQTPRHKVTGKGQEATLWCEPISGHSAVFWYRQTIVQGLEFLTYFRNQAPIDDSGMPKERFSAQMPNQSHSTLKIQSTQPQDSAVYLCASSWTGENTLYFGAGTRLSVL.

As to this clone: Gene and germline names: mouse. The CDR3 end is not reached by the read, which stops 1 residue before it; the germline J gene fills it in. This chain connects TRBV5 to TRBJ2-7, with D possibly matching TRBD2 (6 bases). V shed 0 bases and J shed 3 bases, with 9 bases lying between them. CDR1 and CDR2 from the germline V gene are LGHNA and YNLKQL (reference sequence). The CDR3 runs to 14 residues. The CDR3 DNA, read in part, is TGTGCCAGCAGCCAAGATTCTGGGGTCTATGAACAGTAC. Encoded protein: CASSQDSGVYEQY. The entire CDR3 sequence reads CASSQDSGVYEQYF.

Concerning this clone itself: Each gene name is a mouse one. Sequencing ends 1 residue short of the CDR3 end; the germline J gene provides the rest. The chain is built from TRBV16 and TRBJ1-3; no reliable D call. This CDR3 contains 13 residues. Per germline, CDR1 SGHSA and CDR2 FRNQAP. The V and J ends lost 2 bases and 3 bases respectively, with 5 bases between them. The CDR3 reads CASSLRIGNTLYF. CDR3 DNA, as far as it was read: TGTGCAAGCAGCTTAAGGATTGGAAATACGCTCTAT.

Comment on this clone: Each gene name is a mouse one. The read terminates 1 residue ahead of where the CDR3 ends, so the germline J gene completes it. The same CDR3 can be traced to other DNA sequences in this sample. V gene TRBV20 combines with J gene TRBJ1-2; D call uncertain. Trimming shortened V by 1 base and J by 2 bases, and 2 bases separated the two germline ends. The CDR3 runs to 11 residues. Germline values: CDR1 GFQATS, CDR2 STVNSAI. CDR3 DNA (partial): TGTGGTGCTAGGGGTAACTCCGACTACACC. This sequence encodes CGARGNSDYT. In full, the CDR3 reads CGARGNSDYTF.

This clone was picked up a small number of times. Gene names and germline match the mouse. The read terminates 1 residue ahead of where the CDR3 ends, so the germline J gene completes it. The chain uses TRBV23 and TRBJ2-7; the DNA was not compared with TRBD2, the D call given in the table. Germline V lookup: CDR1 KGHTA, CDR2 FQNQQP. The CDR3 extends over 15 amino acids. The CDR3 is CSSSQSWGGSYEQYF. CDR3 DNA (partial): TGCTCCAGCAGTCAATCCTGGGGGGGGTCCTATGAACAGTAC.

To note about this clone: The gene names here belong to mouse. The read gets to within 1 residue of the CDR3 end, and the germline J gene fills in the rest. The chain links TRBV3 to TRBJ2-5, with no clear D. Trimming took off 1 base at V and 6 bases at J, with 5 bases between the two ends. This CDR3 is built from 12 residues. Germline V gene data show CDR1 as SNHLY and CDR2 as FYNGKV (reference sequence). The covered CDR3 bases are TGTGCCAGCAGCTTAGAGAGGGACACCCAGTAC. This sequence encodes CASSLERDTQY. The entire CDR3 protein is CASSLERDTQYF. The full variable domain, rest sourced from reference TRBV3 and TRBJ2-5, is GPKVLQIPSHQIIDMGQMVTLNCDPVSNHLYFYWYKQILGQQMEFLVNFYNGKVMEKSKLFKDQFSVERPDGSYFTLKIQPTALEDSAVYFCASSLERDTQYFGPGTRLLVL.

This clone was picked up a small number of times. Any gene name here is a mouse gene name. CDR3 DNA, as far as it was read: TGTGCCAGCAGTAAGGGGGGCGCCTATGCTGAGCAGTTC. Translating it yields CASSKGGAYAEQF. The complete CDR3 sequence is CASSKGGAYAEQFF. The rearrangement links TRBV19 to TRBJ2-1, with D possibly matching TRBD2 (7 bases). The CDR3 end is not reached by the read, which stops 1 residue before it; the germline J gene fills it in. The CDR3 length is 14 residues. V gave up 3 bases and J gave up 3 bases, with 10 bases separating them. In germline, CDR1 is FNHDT, CDR2 SITEND (reference sequence).

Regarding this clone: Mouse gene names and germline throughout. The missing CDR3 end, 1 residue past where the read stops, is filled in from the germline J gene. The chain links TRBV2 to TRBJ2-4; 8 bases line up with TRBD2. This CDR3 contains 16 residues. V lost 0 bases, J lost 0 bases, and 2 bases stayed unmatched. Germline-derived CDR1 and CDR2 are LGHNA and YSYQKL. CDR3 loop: CASSQDTGGSQNTLYF. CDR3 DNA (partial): TGTGCCAGCAGCCAAGACACTGGGGGTAGTCAAAACACCTTGTAC.

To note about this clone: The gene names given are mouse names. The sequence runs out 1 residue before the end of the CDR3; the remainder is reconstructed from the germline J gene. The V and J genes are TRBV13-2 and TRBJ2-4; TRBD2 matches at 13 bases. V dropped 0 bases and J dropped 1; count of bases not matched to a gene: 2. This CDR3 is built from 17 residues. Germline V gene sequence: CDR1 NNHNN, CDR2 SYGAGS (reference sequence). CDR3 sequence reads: CASGDEDWGGRQNTLYF. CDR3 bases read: TGTGCCAGCGGTGATGAGGACTGGGGGGGCCGTCAAAACACCTTGTAC.

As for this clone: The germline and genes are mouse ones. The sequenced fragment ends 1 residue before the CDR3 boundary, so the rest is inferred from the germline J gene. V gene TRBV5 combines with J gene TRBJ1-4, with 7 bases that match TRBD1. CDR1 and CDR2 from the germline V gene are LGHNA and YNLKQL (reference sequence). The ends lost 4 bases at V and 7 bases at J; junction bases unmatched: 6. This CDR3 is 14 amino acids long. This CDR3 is CASSPGQRSERLFF. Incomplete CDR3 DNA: TGTGCCAGCAGCCCGGGACAGAGGTCCGAAAGATTATTT.

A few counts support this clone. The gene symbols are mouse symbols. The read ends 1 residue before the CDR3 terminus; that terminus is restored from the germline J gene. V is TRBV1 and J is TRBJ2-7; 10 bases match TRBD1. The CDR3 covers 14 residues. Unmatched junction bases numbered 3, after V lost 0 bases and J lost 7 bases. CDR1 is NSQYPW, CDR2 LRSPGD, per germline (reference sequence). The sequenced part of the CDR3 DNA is TGCACCTGCAGTGCAGATGGGACAGGGGTCGAACAGTAC. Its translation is CTCSADGTGVEQY. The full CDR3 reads CTCSADGTGVEQYF.

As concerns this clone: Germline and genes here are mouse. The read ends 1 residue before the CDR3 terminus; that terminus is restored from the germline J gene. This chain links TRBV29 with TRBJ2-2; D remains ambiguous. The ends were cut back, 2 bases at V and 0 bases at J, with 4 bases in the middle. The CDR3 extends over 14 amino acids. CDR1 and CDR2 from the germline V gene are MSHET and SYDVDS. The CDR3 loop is CASSLRANTGQLYF. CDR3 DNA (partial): TGTGCTAGCAGTTTAAGGGCAAACACCGGGCAGCTCTAC.

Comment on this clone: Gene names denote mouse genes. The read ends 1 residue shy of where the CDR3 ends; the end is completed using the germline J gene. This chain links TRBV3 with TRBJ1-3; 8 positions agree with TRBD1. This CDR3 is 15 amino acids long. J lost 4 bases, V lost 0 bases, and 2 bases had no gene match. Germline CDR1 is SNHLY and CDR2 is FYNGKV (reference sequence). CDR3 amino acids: CASSLARGRGNTLYF. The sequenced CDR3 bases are TGTGCCAGCAGCTTAGCCAGGGGGCGAGGAAATACGCTCTAT.

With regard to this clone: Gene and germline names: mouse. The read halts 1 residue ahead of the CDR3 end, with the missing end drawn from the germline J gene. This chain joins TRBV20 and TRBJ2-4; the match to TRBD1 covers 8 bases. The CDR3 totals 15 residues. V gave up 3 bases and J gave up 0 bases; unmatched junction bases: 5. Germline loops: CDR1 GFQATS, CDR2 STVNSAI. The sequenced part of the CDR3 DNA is TGTGGTGCTAGAACACAGGGGGGTAGTCAAAACACCTTGTAC. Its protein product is CGARTQGGSQNTLY. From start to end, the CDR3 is CGARTQGGSQNTLYF.

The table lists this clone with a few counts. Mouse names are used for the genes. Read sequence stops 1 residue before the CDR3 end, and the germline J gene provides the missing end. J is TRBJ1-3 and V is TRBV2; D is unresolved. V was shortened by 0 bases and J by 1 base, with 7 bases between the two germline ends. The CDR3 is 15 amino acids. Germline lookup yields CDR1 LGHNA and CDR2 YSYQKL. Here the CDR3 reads CASSQDLGSGNTLYF. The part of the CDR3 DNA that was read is TGTGCCAGCAGCCAAGATCTGGGGTCTGGAAATACGCTCTAT.

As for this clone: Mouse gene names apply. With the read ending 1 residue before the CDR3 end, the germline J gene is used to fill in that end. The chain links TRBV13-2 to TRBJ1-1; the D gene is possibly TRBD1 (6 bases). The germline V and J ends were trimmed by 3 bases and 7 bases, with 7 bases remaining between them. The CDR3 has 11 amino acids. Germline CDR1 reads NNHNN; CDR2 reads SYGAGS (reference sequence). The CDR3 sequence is CASGGDKEVFF. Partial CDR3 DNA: TGTGCCAGCGGTGGGGACAAAGAAGTCTTC.

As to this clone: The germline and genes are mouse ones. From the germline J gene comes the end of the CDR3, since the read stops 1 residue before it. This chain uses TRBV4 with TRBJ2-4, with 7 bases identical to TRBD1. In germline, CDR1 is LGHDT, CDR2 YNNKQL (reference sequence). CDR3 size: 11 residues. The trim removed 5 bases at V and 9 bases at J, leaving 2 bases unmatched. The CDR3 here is CASSQDRTLYF. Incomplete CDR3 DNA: TGTGCCAGCAGCCAGGACAGGACCTTGTAC.

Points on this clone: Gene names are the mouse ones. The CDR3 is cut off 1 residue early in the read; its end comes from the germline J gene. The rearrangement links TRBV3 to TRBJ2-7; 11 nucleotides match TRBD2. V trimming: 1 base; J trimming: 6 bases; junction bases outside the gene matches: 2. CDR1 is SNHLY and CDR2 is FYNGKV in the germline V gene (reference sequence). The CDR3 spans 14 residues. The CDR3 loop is CASSLDWGGVEQYF. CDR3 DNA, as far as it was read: TGTGCCAGCAGCTTAGACTGGGGGGGCGTTGAACAGTAC.

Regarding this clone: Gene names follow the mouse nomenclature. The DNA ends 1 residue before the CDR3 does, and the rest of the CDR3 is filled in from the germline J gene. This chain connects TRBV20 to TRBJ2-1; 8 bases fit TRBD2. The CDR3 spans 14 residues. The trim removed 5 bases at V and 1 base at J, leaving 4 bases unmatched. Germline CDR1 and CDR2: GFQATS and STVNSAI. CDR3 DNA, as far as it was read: TGTGGTGCTGTTGACTGGGGCAACTATGCTGAGCAGTTC. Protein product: CGAVDWGNYAEQF. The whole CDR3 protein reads CGAVDWGNYAEQFF.

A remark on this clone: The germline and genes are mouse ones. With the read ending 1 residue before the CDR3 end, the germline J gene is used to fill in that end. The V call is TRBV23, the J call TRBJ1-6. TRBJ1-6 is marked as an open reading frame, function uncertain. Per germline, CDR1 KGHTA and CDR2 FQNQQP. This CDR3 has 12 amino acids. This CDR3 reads CSSSRNNSPLYF. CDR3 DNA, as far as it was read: TGCTCCAGCAGTCGTAATAATTCGCCCCTCTAC.